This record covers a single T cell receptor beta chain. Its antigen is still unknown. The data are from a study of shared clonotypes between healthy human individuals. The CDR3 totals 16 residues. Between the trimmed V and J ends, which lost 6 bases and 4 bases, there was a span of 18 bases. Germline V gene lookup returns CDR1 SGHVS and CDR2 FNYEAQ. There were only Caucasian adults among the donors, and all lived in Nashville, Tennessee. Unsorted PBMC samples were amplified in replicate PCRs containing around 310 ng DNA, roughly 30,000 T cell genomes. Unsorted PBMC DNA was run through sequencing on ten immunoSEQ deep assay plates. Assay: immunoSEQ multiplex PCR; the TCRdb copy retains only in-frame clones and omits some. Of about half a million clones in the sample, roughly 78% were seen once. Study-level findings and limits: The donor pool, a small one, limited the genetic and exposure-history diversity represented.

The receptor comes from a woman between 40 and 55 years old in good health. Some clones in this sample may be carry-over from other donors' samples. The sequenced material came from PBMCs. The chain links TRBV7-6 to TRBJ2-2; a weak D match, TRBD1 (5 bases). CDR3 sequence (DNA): TGTGCCAGCAGTCCTCGGACAAGTATTCGCACCGGGGAGCTGTTTTTT. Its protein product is CASSPRTSIRTGELFF.